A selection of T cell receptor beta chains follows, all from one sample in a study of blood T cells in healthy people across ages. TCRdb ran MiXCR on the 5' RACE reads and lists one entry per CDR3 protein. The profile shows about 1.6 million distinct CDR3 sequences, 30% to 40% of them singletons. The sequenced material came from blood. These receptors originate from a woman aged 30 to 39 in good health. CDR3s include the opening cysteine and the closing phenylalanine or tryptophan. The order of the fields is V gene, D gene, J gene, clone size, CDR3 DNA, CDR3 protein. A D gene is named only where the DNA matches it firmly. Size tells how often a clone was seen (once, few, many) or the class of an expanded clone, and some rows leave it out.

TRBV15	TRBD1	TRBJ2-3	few	TGTGCCACCAGCAGACCTCAGGGGGCCGCAGATACGCAGTATTTT	CATSRPQGAADTQYF
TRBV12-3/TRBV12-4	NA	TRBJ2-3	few	TGTGCCAGCAGGTTAAACGATGGAGATACGCAGTATTTT	CASRLNDGDTQYF
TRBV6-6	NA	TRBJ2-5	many	TGTGCCAGCGGTGGTGTGGGGGCTGAGACCCAGTACTTC	CASGGVGAETQYF
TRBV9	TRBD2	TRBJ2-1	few	TGTGCCAGCAGCTCTCACGATTGGGCGGGAGCCCCCTACAATGAGCAGTTCTTC	CASSSHDWAGAPYNEQFF
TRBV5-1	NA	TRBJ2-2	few	TGCGCCAGCAGCTTGAAGCCCAAAGGGGACACCGGGGAGCTGTTTTTT	CASSLKPKGDTGELFF
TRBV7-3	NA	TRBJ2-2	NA	TGTGCCAGTAGCTTAGTAGCGTCAGTTACGGGGGAGCTGTTTTTT	CASSLVASVTGELFF
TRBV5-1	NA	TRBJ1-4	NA	TGCGCCAGCTCGCCCGCAGGGGACAATGAAAAACTGTTTTTT	CASSPAGDNEKLFF
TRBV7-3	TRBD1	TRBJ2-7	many	TGTGCCAGCAGCCCGAGGGCAGGGGGCTCGTTCGAGCAGTACTTC	CASSPRAGGSFEQYF
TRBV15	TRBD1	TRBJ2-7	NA	TGTGCCACCAGCAGACCTGACAGGGGACCCTACGAGCAGTACTTC	CATSRPDRGPYEQYF
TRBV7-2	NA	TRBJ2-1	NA	TGTGCCAGCAGCTTAGGACCAGGGCACTACAATGAGCAGTTCTTC	CASSLGPGHYNEQFF
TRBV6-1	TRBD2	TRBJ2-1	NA	TGTGCCAGCAGGTTAGCGGGGGGGCCGTATTGGGAGCAGTTCTTC	CASRLAGGPYWEQFF
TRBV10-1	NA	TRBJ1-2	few	TGCGCCAGCAGTTGGAAATGGCGTGGCTACACCTTC	CASSWKWRGYTF
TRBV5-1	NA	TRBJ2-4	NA	TGCGCCAGCAGCTTGGAGGGTAGCACACAGCAGTACTTC	CASSLEGSTQQYF
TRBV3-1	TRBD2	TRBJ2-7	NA	TGTGCCAGCAGCCCTAGCGGGAGGAGAAACGAGCAGTACTTC	CASSPSGRRNEQYF
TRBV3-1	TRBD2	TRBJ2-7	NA	TGTGCCAGCAGCCCCCCATTAGCGGGAGTATACGAGCAGTACTTC	CASSPPLAGVYEQYF
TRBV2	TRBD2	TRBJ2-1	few	TGCGCCGGAGATAGCGGGTACAATGAGCAGTTCTTC	CAGDSGYNEQFF
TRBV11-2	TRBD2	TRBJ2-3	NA	TGTGCCAGCAAGGAAGGACTAGCGGGGGGTGCAGATACGCAGTATTTT	CASKEGLAGGADTQYF
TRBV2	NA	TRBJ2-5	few	TGTGCCAGCGGTCCCGGAGGGGTATTGGAGACCCAGTACTTC	CASGPGGVLETQYF
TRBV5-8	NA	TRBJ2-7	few	TGTGCCAGCAGCCAATTTCAGGGCTCGAAATCCTACGAGCAGTACTTC	CASSQFQGSKSYEQYF
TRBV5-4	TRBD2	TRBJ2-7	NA	TGTGCCAGCAGCTACTCGCCCGGGGGAGGGTACGAGCAGTACTTC	CASSYSPGGGYEQYF
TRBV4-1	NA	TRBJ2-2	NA	TGCGCCAGCAGCCTCTGGTCCGGGGAGCTGTTTTTT	CASSLWSGELFF
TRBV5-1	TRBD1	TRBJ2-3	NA	TGCACCAGCAGCATCGGACAGGGGGCAGATACGCAGTATTTT	CTSSIGQGADTQYF
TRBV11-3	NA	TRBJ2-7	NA	TGTGCCAGCAGCTTTGAGGACTCCTACGAGCAGTACTTC	CASSFEDSYEQYF
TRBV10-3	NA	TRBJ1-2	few	TGTGCCATCAGCCCCCGGGAAGGCCGTGGCTACACCTTC	CAISPREGRGYTF
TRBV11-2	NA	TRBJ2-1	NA	TGTGCCAGCAGCTTAGGAGGATCAGGGGCCGGGGATGAGCAGTTCTTC	CASSLGGSGAGDEQFF
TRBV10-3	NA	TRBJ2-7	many	TGTGCCATCAGTGAGTCCAGGGTTTTGTTTTACGAGCAGTACTTC	CAISESRVLFYEQYF
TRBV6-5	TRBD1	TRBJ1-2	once	TGTGCCAGCAGTTACTATCGGACAGGAGGAGGCCACACCTTC	CASSYYRTGGGHTF
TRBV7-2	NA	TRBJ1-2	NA	TGTGCCAGCGGCCTTAGTCCTATCTATGGCTACACCTTC	CASGLSPIYGYTF
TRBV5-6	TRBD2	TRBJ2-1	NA	TGTGCCAGCAGCTTGGTACTAGCGGGAGATTGGCAGTTCTTC	CASSLVLAGDWQFF
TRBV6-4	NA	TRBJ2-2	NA	TGTGCCAGCTTCTGGTCGTTATTCACCGGGGAGCTGTTTTTT	CASFWSLFTGELFF
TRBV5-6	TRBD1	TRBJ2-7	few	TGTGCCAGCAGCCTTTGGGACAGCGAGCAGTACTTC	CASSLWDSEQYF
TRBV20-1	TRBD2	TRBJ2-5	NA	TGCAGTGCTGGAGGGACTAGCGGGAGAGAGACCCAGTACTTC	CSAGGTSGRETQYF
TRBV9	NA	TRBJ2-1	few	TGTGCCAGCAGCGTGTACGAGCGGAACAATGAGCAGTTCTTC	CASSVYERNNEQFF
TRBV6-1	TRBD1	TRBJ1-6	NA	TGTGCCAGCAATAGGGGGACCCCGGGACAGTATAATTCACCCCTCCACTTT	CASNRGTPGQYNSPLHF
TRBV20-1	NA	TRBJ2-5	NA	TGCAGTGCTAGAGTTTCAGTGAAGGAGACCCAGTACTTC	CSARVSVKETQYF
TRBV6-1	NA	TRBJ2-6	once	TGTGCCAGCAGATCCGTAACGGGACACGCGGGGGCCAACGTCCTGACTTTC	CASRSVTGHAGANVLTF
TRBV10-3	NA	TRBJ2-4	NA	TGTGCCATCAGTGAAAGTCTTCTGGTCGAGCGGTACTTC	CAISESLLVERYF
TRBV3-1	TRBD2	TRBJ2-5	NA	TGTGCCAGCAGCCCCTGGCTAGCGGGAGGGCCGGAGACCCAGTACTTC	CASSPWLAGGPETQYF